This T cell receptor beta chain is from a study of blood T cell repertoires in COVID-19. Study-level background: T cells, B-cell-depleted T cells, or PBMCs provided the cDNA or gDNA that served as material.

Losses at the gene ends were 0 bases for V and 6 bases for J; bases not matched to a gene: 4. This CDR3 has 14 residues. Germline lookup yields CDR1 SGHRS and CDR2 YFSETQ. The authors' processing: Estimation of nucleated cell counts relied on the amplification of reference gene primers. The protocol was immunoSEQ multiplex PCR, while the TCRdb copy is restricted to in-frame clones and leaves out a portion. V and J calls and clone size are as listed in that table; D and trimming were resolved from the DNA. Found here are tens of thousands of clones, 87% of them singletons; the top ten hold about 30%. Sequenced: peripheral blood. V is TRBV5-1 and J is TRBJ2-3; 7 positions match TRBD2. The sequence was collected from an elderly woman with active or convalescent COVID-19. The chain's CDR3 is CASSLGSRGDTQYF. CDR3 nucleotide sequence: TGCGCCAGCAGCTTGGGATCGCGGGGGGATACGCAGTATTTT.